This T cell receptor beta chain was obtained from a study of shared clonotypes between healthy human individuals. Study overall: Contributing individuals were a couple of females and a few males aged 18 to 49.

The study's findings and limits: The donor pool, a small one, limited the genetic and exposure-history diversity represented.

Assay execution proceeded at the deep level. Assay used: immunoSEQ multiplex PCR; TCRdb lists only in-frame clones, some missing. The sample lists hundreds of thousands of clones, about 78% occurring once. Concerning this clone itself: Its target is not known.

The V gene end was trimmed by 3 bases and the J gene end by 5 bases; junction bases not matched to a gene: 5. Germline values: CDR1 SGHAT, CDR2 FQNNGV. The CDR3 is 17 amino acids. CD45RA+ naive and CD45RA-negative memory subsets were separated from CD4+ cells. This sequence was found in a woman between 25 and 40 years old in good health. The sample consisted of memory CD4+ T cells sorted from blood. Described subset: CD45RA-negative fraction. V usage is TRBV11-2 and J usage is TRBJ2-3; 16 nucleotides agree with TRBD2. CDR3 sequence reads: CASSFSGLAGGRDTQYF. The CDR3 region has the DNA TGTGCCAGCAGCTTCTCGGGACTAGCGGGAGGGAGAGATACGCAGTATTTT.